The rows below give T cell receptor beta chains drawn from one sample of a study of shared clonotypes between healthy human individuals. Sequenced by immunoSEQ multiplex PCR; TCRdb stores in-frame clones only, minus some. The repertoire holds millions of clones, with under 95% as singletons. Sequenced material: naive CD8+ T cells from PBMCs. Receptor source: a man aged 18 to 30 in good health. Some clones in this sample may be carry-over from other donors' samples. The CDR3 runs from the conserved cysteine through the conserved F or W. Each record gives: D gene, clone size, CDR3 length, J gene, V gene, CDR3 DNA, CDR3 protein. The D gene is left open where the match is weak. Not every row has a clone size; where given, it reads once, few, many or a size class.

NA NA 17 TRBJ1-4 TRBV4-2 TGTGCCAGCAGCCTGTTACATGGAGGGGAAGGCCATGAAAAACTGTTTTTT CASSLLHGGEGHEKLFF
NA NA 12 TRBJ1-4 TRBV7-9 TGTGCCAGCAGCTTGAGGGGGGAAAAACTGTTTTTT CASSLRGEKLFF
NA NA 15 TRBJ2-5 TRBV27 TGTGCCAGCAGCACGACTACAGGGTCGCGGGAGACCCAGTACTTC CASSTTTGSRETQYF
TRBD2 NA 16 TRBJ2-7 TRBV11-2 TGTGCCAGCAGCCCACATTCACTAGCGGGAGGCCACGAGCAGTACTTC CASSPHSLAGGHEQYF
NA NA 14 TRBJ2-3 TRBV4-2 TGTGCCAGCAGCCAAGAGGTGGACACAGATACGCAGTATTTT CASSQEVDTDTQYF
TRBD2 NA 17 TRBJ2-1 TRBV25-1 TGTGCCAGCAGCCCGACTAGCGGGATCTTGGCTTACAATGAGCAGTTCTTC CASSPTSGILAYNEQFF
TRBD2 NA 13 TRBJ2-7 TRBV10-3 TGTGCCAACTCCGGGACTACGACCTACGAGCAGTACTTC CANSGTTTYEQYF
NA once 13 TRBJ2-1 TRBV14 TGTGCCAGCAGCCAAGATCTAGGGGGTGAGCAGTTCTTC CASSQDLGGEQFF
NA NA 15 TRBJ1-5 TRBV5-6 TGTGCCAGCAGCTTGGGGGGGCGCCGGGATCAGCCCCAGCATTTT CASSLGGRRDQPQHF
NA NA 13 TRBJ2-7 TRBV5-4 TGTGCCAGCAGCGTCGACAGATTATACGAGCAGTACTTC CASSVDRLYEQYF
NA once 15 TRBJ1-3 TRBV27 TGTGCCAGCAGGCCCGTAGGGGGCTCTGGAAACACCATATATTTT CASRPVGGSGNTIYF